The 16 T cell receptor beta chains presented below share a single source sample, sequenced in a study of T cells in Graves' hyperthyroidism and ophthalmopathy. What was amplified from RNA transcripts were TCR beta CDR3 regions. RT-PCR in the first round (using the HTBI primer set) targeted the TCR CDR3. A single record per CDR3 protein comes from TCRdb applying MiXCR to the multiplex PCR reads. This sample has 600,000 or so distinct CDR3 sequences, with under 60% found just once. The sample comprised peripheral blood or thyroid tissue (not recorded which). The origin of the receptors is a woman aged 18-30 years with Graves' hyperthyroidism.

The rearrangement joins TRBV7-8 to TRBJ2-5, with TRBD1 matching over 7 bases. Trimming cost V 0 bases and J 1 base; bases outside gene matches: 5. CDR1 SGHVS and CDR2 FQNEAQ come from the germline V gene. The CDR3 has 16 amino acids. The CDR3 spells CASSLAPRDSQETQYF. In nucleotides, the CDR3 is TGTGCCAGCAGCTTAGCCCCCCGGGACAGCCAAGAGACCCAGTACTTC.

V and J are TRBV20-1 and TRBJ1-2; possibly TRBD1 for D (5 bases). Trimming left V 0 bases short and J 0 bases short, with 8 bases between. Looked up from germline, CDR1 is DFQATT and CDR2 is SNEGSKA (reference sequence). The CDR3 is 14 amino acids. The CDR3: CSARDDSPNYGYTF. The DNA for the CDR3 is TGCAGTGCTAGAGATGACAGCCCTAACTATGGCTACACCTTC.

Remarks on this clonotype: A junction end diverges from the germline sequence, so it may reflect a read error. The chain has TRBV7-9 and TRBJ1-4, with D possibly TRBD1 on 6 matching bases. Looked up from germline, CDR1 is SEHNR and CDR2 is FQNEAQ (reference sequence). The CDR3 runs 15 residues. CDR3 sequence reads: CASSLVPGANEKLFF. Here the CDR3 DNA reads TGCGCCAGCAGCTTGGTCCCGGGGGCGAATGAAAAACTGTTTTTT.

At least ten counts were recorded for this clonotype. This sequence joins TRBV20-1 and TRBJ2-7; D is undetermined. Germline lookup yields CDR1 DFQATT and CDR2 SNEGSKA (reference sequence). CDR3 length: 10 amino acids. Between the trimmed V and J ends, which lost 3 bases and 7 bases, there was a span of 7 bases. CDR3 residues: CSARLREQYF. As DNA, the CDR3 is TGCAGTGCTAGGCTCCGTGAGCAGTACTTC.

The chain employs TRBV4-3 and TRBJ2-7; D is undetermined. V was cut by 1 base and J by 6 bases, with 13 bases left in between. CDR3 length: 14 residues. The germline V gene encodes CDR1 LGHNA and CDR2 YSLEER. CDR3 nucleotides: TGCGCCAGCAGCCAAGGGGTGGGAATCTCCGAGCAGTACTTC. As protein: CASSQGVGISEQYF.

In the case of this clonotype: The CDR3 does not end in the conserved phenylalanine or tryptophan, so this is likely a read error. The DNA is left out, because the CDR3 cannot be placed on it with certainty; the CDR3 is given as TCRdb lists it. V gene TRBV7-2 combines with J gene TRBJ1-3; TRBD1, the table's D call, was not compared with the DNA. Germline CDR1 reads SGHTA; CDR2 reads FQGNSA. The CDR3 has 10 residues if both end residues are counted. The CDR3 loop is CASSLGRGNT.

V gene TRBV25-1 combines with J gene TRBJ1-4; 8 nucleotides agree with TRBD1. The CDR3 is 19 amino acids. V lost 6 bases and J lost 0; bases outside the gene matches: 15. CDR1 and CDR2 (germline): MGHDK, SYGVNS. The chain's CDR3 is CASSQDHGQGTATNEKLFF. CDR3 DNA sequence: TGTGCCAGCAGCCAAGATCACGGACAGGGCACTGCAACTAATGAAAAACTGTTTTTT.

The chain employs TRBV14 and TRBJ2-7, with 8 bases fitting TRBD1. Germline V gene data show CDR1 as SGHDN and CDR2 as FVKESK. The J segment lost 6 bases and the V segment lost 4 bases, leaving 11 bases of the junction unmatched. The CDR3 length is 15 residues. CDR3 nucleotides: TGTGCCAGCAGCCCAGTCGGACAGGGTTTCTTCGAGCAGTACTTC. Its protein product is CASSPVGQGFFEQYF.

The genes are TRBV4-2 and TRBJ1-2, with D possibly being TRBD1 (6 bases). The germline gives CDR1 LGHNA, CDR2 YNFKEQ. This CDR3 is built from 14 residues. Trimming stripped 4 bases from V and 4 bases from J, with 13 bases between. The CDR3 loop is CASSPGQPAYGYTF. CDR3 nucleotides: TGTGCCAGCAGCCCAGGACAGCCGGCCTATGGCTACACCTTC.

The V call is TRBV10-3, the J call TRBJ2-7; D is ambiguous. The germline gives CDR1 ENHRY, CDR2 SYGVKD. Trimming pared 6 bases from V and 3 bases from J, leaving 21 bases between. The CDR3 sequence is 16 residues long. The CDR3 loop is CAISPRRFIGIYEQYF. CDR3 DNA sequence: TGTGCCATCAGCCCAAGACGGTTTATTGGGATCTACGAGCAGTACTTC.

The chain uses TRBV24-1 and TRBJ2-7; 9 bases line up with TRBD1. Germline values: CDR1 KGHDR, CDR2 SFDVKD. The CDR3 contains 14 residues. The J segment lost 5 bases and the V segment lost 9 bases, leaving 10 bases of the junction unmatched. The CDR3 is CATGTGTGTHEQYF. The CDR3 nucleotides are TGTGCCACCGGCACCGGGACAGGGACCCACGAGCAGTACTTC.

Here the CDR3 DNA reads TGTGCCAGCAAGTTAGGCAGGGACACCCAAGAGACCCAGTACTTC. Translation: CASKLGRDTQETQYF. The chain joins TRBV11-2 to TRBJ2-5; the D gene is possibly TRBD1 (6 bases). The CDR3 contains 15 residues. Germline V gives CDR1 SGHAT, CDR2 FQNNGV. V dropped 7 bases and J dropped 1 base, with 16 bases sitting between them. Supplemented by reference TRBV11-2 and TRBJ2-5, the full variable domain reads EAGVAQSPRYKIIEKRQSVAFWCNPISGHATLYWYQQILGQGPKLLIQFQNNGVVDDSQLPKDRFSAERLKGVDSTLKIQPAKLEDSAVYLCASKLGRDTQETQYFGPGTRLLVL.

The gene calls are TRBV9 and TRBJ2-7, with D hard to call. This CDR3 spans 12 amino acids. Germline lookup yields CDR1 SGDLS and CDR2 YYNGEE. Trimming cost V 0 bases and J 6 bases, with 7 bases left between them. CDR3 sequence (DNA): TGTGCCAGCAGCGTAGATCTCGGCGAGCAGTACTTC. Protein sequence: CASSVDLGEQYF. The full variable domain, with the rest looked up from reference TRBV9 and TRBJ2-7, is DSGVTQTPKHLITATGQRVTLRCSPRSGDLSVYWYQQSLDQGLQFLIQYYNGEERAKGNILERFSAQQFPDLHSELNLSSLELGDSALYFCASSVDLGEQYFGPGTRLTVT.

In the case of this clonotype: One end of the junction is discordant with germline, which a read error may explain. The chain employs TRBV2 and TRBJ1-2; D is perhaps TRBD1 (6 bases). In germline, CDR1 is SNHLY, CDR2 FYNNEI. This CDR3 is built from 11 residues. CDR3 protein: CATARDTNPLF. The CDR3 DNA reads as TGTGCCACGGCCAGGGACACAAATCCTCTCTTC.

The table lists this clonotype with a few counts. The chain couples TRBV20-1 to TRBJ1-3, with D possibly matching TRBD1 (5 bases). This CDR3 spans 14 amino acids. V gave up 4 bases and J gave up 2 bases, with 12 bases separating them. Germline V gene sequence: CDR1 DFQATT, CDR2 SNEGSKA (reference sequence). CDR3 residues: CSANPGATGNTIYF. For the CDR3, the DNA is TGCAGTGCTAACCCCGGGGCAACTGGAAACACCATATATTTT.

This clonotype appeared a few times. The chain uses TRBV20-1 and TRBJ2-6; no definite D call. Germline CDR1 reads DFQATT; CDR2 reads SNEGSKA (reference sequence). CDR3 length: 15 residues. The germline V and J ends were trimmed by 5 bases and 5 bases, with 16 bases remaining between them. The CDR3 loop is CSAPARRPRANVLTF. CDR3 bases: TGCAGTGCTCCCGCGAGGCGTCCCCGGGCCAACGTCCTGACTTTC.